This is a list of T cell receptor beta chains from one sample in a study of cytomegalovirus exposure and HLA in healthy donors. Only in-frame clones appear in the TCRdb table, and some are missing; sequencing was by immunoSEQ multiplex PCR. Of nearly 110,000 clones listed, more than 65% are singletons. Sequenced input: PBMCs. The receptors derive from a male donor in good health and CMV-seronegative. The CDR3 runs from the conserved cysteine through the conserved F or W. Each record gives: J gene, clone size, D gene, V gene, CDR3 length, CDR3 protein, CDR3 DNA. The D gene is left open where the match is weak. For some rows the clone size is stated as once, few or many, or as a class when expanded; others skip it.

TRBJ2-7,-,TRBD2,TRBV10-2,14,CASSESVAGYEQYF,TGCGCCAGCAGTGAGTCGGTAGCGGGGTACGAGCAGTACTTC
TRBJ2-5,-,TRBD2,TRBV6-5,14,CASSIAGGEETQYF,TGTGCCAGCAGCATAGCGGGAGGGGAGGAGACCCAGTACTTC
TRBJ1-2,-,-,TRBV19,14,CASSDAGELYGYTF,TGTGCCAGTAGTGATGCCGGAGAGCTCTATGGCTACACCTTC
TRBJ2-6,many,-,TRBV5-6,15,CASSLEGFGANVLTF,TGTGCCAGCAGCTTGGAGGGGTTCGGGGCCAACGTCCTGACTTTC
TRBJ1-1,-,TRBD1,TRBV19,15,CASSSGDSLGAEAFF,TGTGCCAGTAGTTCGGGGGACAGCCTGGGCGCTGAAGCTTTCTTT
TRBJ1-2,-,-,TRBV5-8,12,CASTLYPHGYTF,TGTGCCAGCACCCTCTACCCCCATGGCTACACCTTC
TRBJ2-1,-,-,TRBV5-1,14,CASRWQGHYNEQFF,TGCGCCAGCAGGTGGCAGGGACATTACAATGAGCAGTTCTTC
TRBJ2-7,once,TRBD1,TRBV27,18,CASSLRKEPGQGLYEQYF,TGTGCCAGCAGTTTACGCAAGGAACCGGGACAGGGTTTATACGAGCAGTACTTC
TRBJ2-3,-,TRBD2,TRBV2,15,CASIGGRAPTDTQYF,TGTGCCAGCATAGGCGGGAGGGCCCCCACAGATACGCAGTATTTT
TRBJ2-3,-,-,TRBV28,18,CASSPYRYSGGFTDTQYF,TGTGCCAGCAGTCCCTACCGATATTCGGGGGGCTTCACAGATACGCAGTATTTT
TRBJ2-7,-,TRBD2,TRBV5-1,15,CASSLDGTRDYEQYF,TGCGCCAGCAGCTTAGACGGGACTAGGGACTACGAGCAGTACTTC
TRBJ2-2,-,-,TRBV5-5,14,CASSPGGAAGELFF,TGTGCCAGCAGCCCTGGTGGAGCCGCCGGGGAGCTGTTTTTT
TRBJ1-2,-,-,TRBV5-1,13,CASSPAGYYGYTF,TGCGCCAGCAGCCCGGCGGGGTACTATGGCTACACCTTC
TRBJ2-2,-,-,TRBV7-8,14,CASSLAKNTGELFF,TGTGCCAGCAGCTTAGCTAAGAACACCGGGGAGCTGTTTTTT
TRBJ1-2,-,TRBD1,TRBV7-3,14,CASSSTGDRDGYTF,TGTGCCAGCAGCTCGACAGGGGATCGGGATGGCTACACCTTC
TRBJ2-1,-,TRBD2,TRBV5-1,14,CASSLVAGVNEQFF,TGCGCCAGCAGCTTGGTTGCGGGAGTAAATGAGCAGTTCTTC
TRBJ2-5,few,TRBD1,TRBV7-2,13,CASSRDRGETQYF,TGTGCCAGCAGCCGGGACAGGGGAGAGACCCAGTACTTC
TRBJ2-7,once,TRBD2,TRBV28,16,CASRPSLAGITYEQYF,TGTGCCAGCAGGCCATCTCTAGCGGGAATCACCTACGAGCAGTACTTC
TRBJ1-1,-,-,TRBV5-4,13,CASSLDMNTEAFF,TGTGCCAGCAGCTTGGACATGAACACTGAAGCTTTCTTT